This T cell receptor (beta chain) was captured by sequencing in a study of T-cell memory formation after mild COVID-19. The table lists this clonotype with a few counts. Its antigen is undetermined. This CDR3 region has 15 residues. The V gene lost 9 bases and the J gene lost 5 bases, with 19 bases spanning the gap. Germline V gene data show CDR1 as SEHNR and CDR2 as FQNEAQ (reference sequence). TCRdb itself ran the 5' RACE reads through MiXCR, one entry per CDR3 protein. The table records over 400,000 distinct CDR3 sequences, around 22% of them present only once. General study points: The study found contracting CD4+ clones mainly in CM and EM and contracting CD8+ clones in EMRA. Among clones contracting day 15 to 85, CD4/CD8 was balanced, whereas later expanders leaned CD4+.

The sample consisted of PBMCs or a T cell subset sorted from them (not recorded which). The clonotype comes from an adult woman who had mild COVID-19 (a few samples of this study predate the infection). Cell type and time point are not known. The gene calls are TRBV7-9 and TRBJ2-2, with D possibly matching TRBD2 (7 bases). The CDR3 spells CARTGASGRTGELFF. The CDR3 DNA is TGTGCCAGAACGGGGGCTAGCGGACGTACCGGGGAGCTGTTTTTT.